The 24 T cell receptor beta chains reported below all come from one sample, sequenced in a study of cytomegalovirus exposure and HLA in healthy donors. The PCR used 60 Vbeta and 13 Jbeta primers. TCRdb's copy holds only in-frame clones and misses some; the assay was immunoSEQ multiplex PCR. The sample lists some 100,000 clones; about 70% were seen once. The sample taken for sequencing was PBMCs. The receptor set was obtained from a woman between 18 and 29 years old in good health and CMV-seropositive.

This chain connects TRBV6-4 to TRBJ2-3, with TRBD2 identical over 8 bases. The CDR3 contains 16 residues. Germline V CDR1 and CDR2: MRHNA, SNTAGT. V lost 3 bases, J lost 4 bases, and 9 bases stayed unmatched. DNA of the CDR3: TGTGCCAGCAGTGAATTCGGGCGGGAGGTATCAGATACGCAGTATTTT. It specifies CASSEFGREVSDTQYF.

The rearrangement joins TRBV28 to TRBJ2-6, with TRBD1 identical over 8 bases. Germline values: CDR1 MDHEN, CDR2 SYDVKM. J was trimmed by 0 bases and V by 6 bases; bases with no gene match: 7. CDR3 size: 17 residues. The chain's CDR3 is CASRTGVARSGANVLTF. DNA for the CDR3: TGTGCCAGCAGGACAGGGGTGGCTCGCTCTGGGGCCAACGTCCTGACTTTC.

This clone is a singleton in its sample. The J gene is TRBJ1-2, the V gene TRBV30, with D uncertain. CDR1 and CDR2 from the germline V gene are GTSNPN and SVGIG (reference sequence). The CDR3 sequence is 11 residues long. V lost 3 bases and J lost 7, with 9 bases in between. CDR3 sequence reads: CAWRRATGYTF. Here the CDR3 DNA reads TGTGCCTGGAGGCGAGCAACTGGCTACACCTTC.

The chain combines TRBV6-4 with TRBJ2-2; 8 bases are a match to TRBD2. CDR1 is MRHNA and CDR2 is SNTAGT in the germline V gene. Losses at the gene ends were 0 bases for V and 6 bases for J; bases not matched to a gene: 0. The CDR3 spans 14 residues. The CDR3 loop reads CASSDSTSAGELFF. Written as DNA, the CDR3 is TGTGCCAGCAGTGACTCGACTAGCGCCGGGGAGCTGTTTTTT.

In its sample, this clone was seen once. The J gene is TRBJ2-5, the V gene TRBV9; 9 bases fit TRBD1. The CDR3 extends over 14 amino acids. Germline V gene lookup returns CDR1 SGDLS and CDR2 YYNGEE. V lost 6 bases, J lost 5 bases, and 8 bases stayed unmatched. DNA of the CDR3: TGTGCCAGCACTACGGACAGGGGTGGGGAGACCCAGTACTTC. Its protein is CASTTDRGGETQYF.

CDR3 bases: TGTGCCAGCAGTCCGGACAGGGAGGGACAGCCCCAGCATTTT. Its protein product is CASSPDREGQPQHF. V is TRBV28 and J is TRBJ1-5; 8 positions agree with TRBD1. The germline gives CDR1 MDHEN, CDR2 SYDVKM. The CDR3 consists of 14 residues. J was trimmed by 7 bases and V by 5 bases; bases with no gene match: 7. Looking up the rest from reference TRBV28 and TRBJ1-5 gives the full variable domain: DVKVTQSSRYLVKRTGEKVFLECVQDMDHENMFWYRQDPGLGLRLIYFSYDVKMKEKGDIPEGYSVSREKKERFSLILESASTNQTSMYLCASSPDREGQPQHFGDGTRLSIL.

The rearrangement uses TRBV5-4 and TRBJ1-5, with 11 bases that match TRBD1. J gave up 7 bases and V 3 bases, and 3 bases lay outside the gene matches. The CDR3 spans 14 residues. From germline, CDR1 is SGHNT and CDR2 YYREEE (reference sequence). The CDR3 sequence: CASSSGQGEQPQHF. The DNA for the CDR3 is TGTGCCAGCAGCTCGGGACAGGGGGAACAGCCCCAGCATTTT.

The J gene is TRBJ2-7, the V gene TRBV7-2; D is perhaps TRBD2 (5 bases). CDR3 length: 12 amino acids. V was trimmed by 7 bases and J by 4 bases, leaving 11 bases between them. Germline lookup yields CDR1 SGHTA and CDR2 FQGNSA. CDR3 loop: CASTDPGYEQYF. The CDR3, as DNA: TGTGCCAGCACCGACCCGGGGTACGAGCAGTACTTC.

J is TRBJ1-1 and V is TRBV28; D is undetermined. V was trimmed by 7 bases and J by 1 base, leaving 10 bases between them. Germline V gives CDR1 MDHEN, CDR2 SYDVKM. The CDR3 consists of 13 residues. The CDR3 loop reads CASKRPSNTEAFF. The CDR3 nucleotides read TGTGCCAGCAAGCGGCCCTCGAACACTGAAGCTTTCTTT.

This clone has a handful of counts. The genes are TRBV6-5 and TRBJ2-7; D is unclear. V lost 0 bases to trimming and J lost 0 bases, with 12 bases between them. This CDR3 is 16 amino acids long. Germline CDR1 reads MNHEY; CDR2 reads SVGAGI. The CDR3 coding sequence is TGTGCCAGCAGTTACTCGATTAGCTTGAGCTCCTACGAGCAGTACTTC. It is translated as CASSYSISLSSYEQYF.

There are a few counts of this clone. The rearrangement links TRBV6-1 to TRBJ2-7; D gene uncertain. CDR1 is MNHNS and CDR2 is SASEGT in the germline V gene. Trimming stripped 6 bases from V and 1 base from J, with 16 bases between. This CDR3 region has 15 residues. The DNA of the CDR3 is TGTGCCAGCAGCCAGCTAGTCCTGTCGTCCTACGAGCAGTACTTC. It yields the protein CASSQLVLSSYEQYF.

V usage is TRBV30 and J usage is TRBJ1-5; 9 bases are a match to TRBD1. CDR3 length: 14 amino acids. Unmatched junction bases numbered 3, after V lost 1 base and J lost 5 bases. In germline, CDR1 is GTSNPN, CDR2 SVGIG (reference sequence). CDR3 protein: CAWSEGQGHQPQHF. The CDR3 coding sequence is TGTGCCTGGAGTGAGGGACAGGGCCATCAGCCCCAGCATTTT.

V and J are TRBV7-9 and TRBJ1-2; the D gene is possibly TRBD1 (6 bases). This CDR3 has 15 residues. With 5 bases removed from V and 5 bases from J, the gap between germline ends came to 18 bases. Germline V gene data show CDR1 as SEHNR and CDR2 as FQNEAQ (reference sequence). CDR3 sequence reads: CASSRSVRTDYGYTF. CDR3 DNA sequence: TGTGCCAGCAGCCGGAGTGTGAGGACAGATTATGGCTACACCTTC.

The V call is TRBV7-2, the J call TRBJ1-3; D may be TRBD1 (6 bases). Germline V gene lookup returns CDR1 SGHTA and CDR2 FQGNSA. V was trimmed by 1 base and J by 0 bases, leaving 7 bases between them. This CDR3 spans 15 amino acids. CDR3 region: CASSLVRGSGNTIYF. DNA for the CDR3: TGTGCCAGCAGCTTAGTCAGGGGCTCTGGAAACACCATATATTTT.

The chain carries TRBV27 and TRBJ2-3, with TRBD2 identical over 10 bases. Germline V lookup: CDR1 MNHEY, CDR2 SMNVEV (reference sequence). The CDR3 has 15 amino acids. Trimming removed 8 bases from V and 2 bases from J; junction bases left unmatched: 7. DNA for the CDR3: TGTGCCAGCGGAGTAGCGGGAGGAATCACAGATACGCAGTATTTT. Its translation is CASGVAGGITDTQYF.

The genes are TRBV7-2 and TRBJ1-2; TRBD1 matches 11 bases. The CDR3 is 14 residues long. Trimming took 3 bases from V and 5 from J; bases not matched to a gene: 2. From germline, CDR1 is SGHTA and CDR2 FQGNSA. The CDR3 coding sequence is TGTGCCAGCAGCTTCGGACAGGGGGCATATGGCTACACCTTC. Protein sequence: CASSFGQGAYGYTF.

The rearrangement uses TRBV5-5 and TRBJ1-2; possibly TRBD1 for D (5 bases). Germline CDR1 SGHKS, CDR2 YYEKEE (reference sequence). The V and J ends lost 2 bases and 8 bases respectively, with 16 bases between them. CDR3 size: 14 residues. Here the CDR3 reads CASSFDRWVRGYTF. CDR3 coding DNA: TGTGCCAGCAGCTTCGACAGATGGGTGAGAGGCTACACCTTC. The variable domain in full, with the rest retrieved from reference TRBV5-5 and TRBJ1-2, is DAGVTQSPTHLIKTRGQQVTLRCSPISGHKSVSWYQQVLGQGPQFIFQYYEKEERGRGNFPDRFSARQFPNYSSELNVNALLLGDSALYLCASSFDRWVRGYTFGSGTRLTVV.

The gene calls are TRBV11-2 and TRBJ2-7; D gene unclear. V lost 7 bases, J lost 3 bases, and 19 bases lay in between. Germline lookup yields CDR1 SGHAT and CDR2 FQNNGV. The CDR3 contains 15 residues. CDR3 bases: TGTGCCAGCACCTTGACCAGTCCTAGTCTCTACGAGCAGTACTTC. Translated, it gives CASTLTSPSLYEQYF.

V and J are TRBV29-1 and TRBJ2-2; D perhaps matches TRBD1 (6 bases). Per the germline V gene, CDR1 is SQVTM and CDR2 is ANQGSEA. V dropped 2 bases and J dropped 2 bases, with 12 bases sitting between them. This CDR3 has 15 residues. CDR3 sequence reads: CSVEKGQTNTGELFF. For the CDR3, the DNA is TGCAGCGTTGAAAAAGGACAGACAAACACCGGGGAGCTGTTTTTT.

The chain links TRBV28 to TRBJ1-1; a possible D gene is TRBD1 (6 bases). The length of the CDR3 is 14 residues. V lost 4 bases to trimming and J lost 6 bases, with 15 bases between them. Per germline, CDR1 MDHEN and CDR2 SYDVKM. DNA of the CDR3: TGTGCCAGCAGTTCCCAGGGGCTGAGGCCTGAAGCTTTCTTT. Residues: CASSSQGLRPEAFF.

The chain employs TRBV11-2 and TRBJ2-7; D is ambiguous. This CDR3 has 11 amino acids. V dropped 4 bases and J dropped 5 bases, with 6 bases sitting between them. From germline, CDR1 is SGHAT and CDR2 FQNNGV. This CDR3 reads CASSSYHEQYF. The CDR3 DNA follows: TGTGCCAGCAGCTCCTACCACGAGCAGTACTTC.

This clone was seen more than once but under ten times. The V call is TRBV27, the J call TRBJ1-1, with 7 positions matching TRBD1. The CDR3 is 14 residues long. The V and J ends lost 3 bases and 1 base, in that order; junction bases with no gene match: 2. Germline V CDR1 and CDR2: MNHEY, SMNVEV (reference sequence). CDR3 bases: TGTGCCAGCAGTTTCCGGGACAGGAACACTGAAGCTTTCTTT. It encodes CASSFRDRNTEAFF.

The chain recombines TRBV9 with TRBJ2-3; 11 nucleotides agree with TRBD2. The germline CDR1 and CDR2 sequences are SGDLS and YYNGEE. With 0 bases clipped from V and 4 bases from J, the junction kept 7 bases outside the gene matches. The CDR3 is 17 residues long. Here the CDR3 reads CASSVEGLAGGSDTQYF. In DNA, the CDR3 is TGTGCCAGCAGCGTAGAGGGTCTAGCGGGAGGATCAGATACGCAGTATTTT.

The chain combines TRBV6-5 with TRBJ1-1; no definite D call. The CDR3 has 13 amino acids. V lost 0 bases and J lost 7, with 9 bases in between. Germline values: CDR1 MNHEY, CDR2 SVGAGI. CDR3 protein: CASSYSTPHEAFF. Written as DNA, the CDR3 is TGTGCCAGCAGTTACTCGACACCGCATGAAGCTTTCTTT.